This T cell receptor beta chain was retrieved from a study of cytomegalovirus exposure and HLA in healthy donors. V lost 3 bases and J lost 2; bases outside the gene matches: 5. Germline-derived CDR1 and CDR2 are LGHNA and YSLEER. This CDR3 is built from 15 residues. PCR amplification relied on 60 Vbeta primers (plus 13 Jbeta primers). In the original processing: Later, an analysis found about 83 million unique TCR beta chains, and about 9.9 million of these were shared. Assay used: immunoSEQ multiplex PCR; TCRdb lists only in-frame clones, some missing. V, J and clone size are those of that table, while D and trimming were read from the DNA. The sample lists approximately 130,000 clones, around 74% occurring once. General observations from the study: Several top significant clusters appeared, in a later analysis, to be linked to common viral pathogens. Segments of the TCR beta V type were, in most cases, productive about 87% or about 30% of the time in an earlier analysis. TCR beta chain V- and J-gene trimming was linked, in a later analysis, to a missense variant in DCLRE1C.

This clone rates as medium-sized. Antigen: not known. The chain carries TRBV4-3 and TRBJ1-2, with 8 bases that match TRBD1. This TCR was recovered from a man aged 30 to 45 in good health and CMV-seronegative. The source material was PBMCs. Here the CDR3 DNA reads TGCGCCAGCAGCCAGGACCACAGGGGGAACTATGGCTACACCTTC. As protein: CASSQDHRGNYGYTF.